This T cell receptor beta chain came from a study of OX40 agonist ivuxolimab in advanced cancers. Study findings and constraints: With doses of 0.1 to 3.0 mg/kg, CD4+ and CD8+ blood T cells had undergone clonal expansion by week 6. More expanded clones were found, on average, in CD8+ than in CD4+ T cells.

With regard to this clone: Its antigen remains unidentified.

Assay used: immunoSEQ multiplex PCR; TCRdb lists only in-frame clones, some missing. The data show tens of thousands of clones, 90% to 95% seen once. The CDR3 sequence is 11 residues long. Deletions cut 5 bases from V and 7 bases from J, with 5 bases between. The germline CDR1 and CDR2 sequences are MNHEY and SVGAGI. Any history of autoimmune disease or systemic immunosuppression disqualified patients. Blood sampling was done at baseline, cycle 4 day 1, and cycle 7 day 1. The chain combines TRBV6-5 with TRBJ2-2; D possibly corresponds to TRBD2 (5 bases). The source was CD4+ or CD8+ T cells sorted from blood, collected in a trial of the OX40 agonist ivuxolimab. The TCR was taken from an adult with an advanced solid tumor such as melanoma, head and neck, liver or kidney cancer. CDR3 coding DNA: TGTGCCAGCAGTACTAGCGGGGAGCTGTTTTTT. It translates to CASSTSGELFF.